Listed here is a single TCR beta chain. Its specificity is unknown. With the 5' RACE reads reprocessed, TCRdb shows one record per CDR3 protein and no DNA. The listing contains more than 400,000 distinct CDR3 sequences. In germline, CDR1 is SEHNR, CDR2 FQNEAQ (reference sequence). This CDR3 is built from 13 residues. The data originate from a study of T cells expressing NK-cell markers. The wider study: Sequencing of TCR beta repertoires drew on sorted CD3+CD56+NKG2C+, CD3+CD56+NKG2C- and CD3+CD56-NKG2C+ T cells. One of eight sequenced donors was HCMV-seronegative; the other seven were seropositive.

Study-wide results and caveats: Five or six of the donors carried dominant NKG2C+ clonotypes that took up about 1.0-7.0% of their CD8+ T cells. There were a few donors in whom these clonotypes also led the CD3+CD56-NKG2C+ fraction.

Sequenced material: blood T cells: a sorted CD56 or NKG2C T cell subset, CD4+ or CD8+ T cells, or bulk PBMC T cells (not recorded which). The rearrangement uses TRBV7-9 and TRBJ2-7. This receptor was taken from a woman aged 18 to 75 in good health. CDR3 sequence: CASSPTESYEQYF.